The clone carrying this T cell receptor beta chain has only a few counts. The CDR3 has 12 amino acids. Germline values: CDR1 DFQATT, CDR2 SNEGSKA (reference sequence). These data are taken from a study of blood T cells in healthy people across ages. Then a second PCR, running about 6 to 12 cycles, was carried out with a sample-barcoded 5' primer and a J-beta primer mix. TCRdb re-called the 5' RACE reads through MiXCR, storing one row per CDR3 protein. The table records some 760,000 distinct CDR3 sequences, about 25% of them present only once. This same sample was also taken into another study, of T cells of mothers and their children.

The chain joins TRBV20-1 to TRBJ2-5; the D gene is possibly TRBD1 (6 bases). The DNA end is a closer match to TRBJ2-1, so the J assignment may be wrong. This TCR derives from a boy between 10 and 17 years old in good health. Sequencing was performed on blood. The CDR3 loop reads CSAQRPKQGQFF. The CDR3 DNA reads TGCAGTGCTCAGAGACCCAAACAGGGGCAGTTCTTC.